This T cell receptor (beta chain) stems from a study of regulatory T cells in long-lasting Graves disease. This clonotype was seen only a few times. Researchers made TCR beta libraries by using iRepertoire HTBI primers and running Arm-PCR on CDR3 regions. Each CDR3 protein is one row after TCRdb ran MiXCR on the multiplex PCR reads. The profile covers about 420,000 distinct CDR3 sequences, with 16% appearing a single time and about a quarter taken by the ten largest. This CDR3 contains 16 residues. J gave up 2 bases and V 4 bases, and 4 bases lay outside the gene matches. The germline gives CDR1 LNHDA, CDR2 SQIVND (reference sequence). The time point denotes: newly diagnosed GD, antithyroid drugs for less than 3 months. Researchers made the TCR library from RNA that was extracted from PBMCs. It was American Thyroid Association guidelines that determined Graves' disease diagnosis. A further study also used this sample, focusing on T cells in Graves' hyperthyroidism and ophthalmopathy.

This sample comprised peripheral blood mononuclear cells (PBMCs), obtained at new diagnosis, from a patient treated with antithyroid drugs. The gene calls are TRBV19 and TRBJ2-5; 13 nucleotides line up with TRBD2. This receptor was identified in a woman aged 18-29 years with Graves disease. In DNA form, the CDR3 reads TGTGCCAGTAGTACCGGGACTAGCGGGACGCAAGAGACCCAGTACTTC. It is translated as CASSTGTSGTQETQYF.